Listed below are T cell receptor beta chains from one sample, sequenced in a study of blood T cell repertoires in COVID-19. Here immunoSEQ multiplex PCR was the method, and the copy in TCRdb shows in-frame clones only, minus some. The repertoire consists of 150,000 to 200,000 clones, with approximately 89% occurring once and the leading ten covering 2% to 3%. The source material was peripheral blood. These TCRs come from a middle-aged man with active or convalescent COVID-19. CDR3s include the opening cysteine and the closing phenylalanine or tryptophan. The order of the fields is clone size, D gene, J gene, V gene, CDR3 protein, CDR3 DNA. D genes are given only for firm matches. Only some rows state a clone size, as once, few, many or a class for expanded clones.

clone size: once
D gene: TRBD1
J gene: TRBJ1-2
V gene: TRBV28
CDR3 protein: CASGQERFYGYTF
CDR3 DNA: TGTGCCAGCGGACAGGAGCGCTTCTATGGCTACACCTTC

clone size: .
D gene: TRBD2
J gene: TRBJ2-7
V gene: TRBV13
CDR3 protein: CASRTSGSSYEQYF
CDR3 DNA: TGTGCCAGCAGGACTAGCGGGAGCTCCTACGAGCAGTACTTC

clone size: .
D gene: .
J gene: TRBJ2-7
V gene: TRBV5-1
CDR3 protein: CASSFRAVGYEQYF
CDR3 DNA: TGCGCCAGCAGCTTCAGGGCCGTCGGCTACGAGCAGTACTTC

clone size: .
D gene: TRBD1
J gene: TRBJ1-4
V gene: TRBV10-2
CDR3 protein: CAKHPNQGVIEKLFF
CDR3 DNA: TGCGCCAAACATCCGAACCAGGGGGTAATTGAAAAACTGTTTTTT

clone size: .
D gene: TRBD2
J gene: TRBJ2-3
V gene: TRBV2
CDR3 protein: CASSGLAGTDTQYF
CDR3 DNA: TGTGCCAGCAGTGGGCTAGCGGGCACAGATACGCAGTATTTT

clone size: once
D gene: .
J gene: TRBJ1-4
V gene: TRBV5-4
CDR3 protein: CASSLETGEKLFF
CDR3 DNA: TGTGCCAGCAGCCTGGAGACAGGCGAAAAACTGTTTTTT

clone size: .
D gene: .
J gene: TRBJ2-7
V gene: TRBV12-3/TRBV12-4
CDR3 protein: CASRTDRSYEQYF
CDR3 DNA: TGTGCCAGCAGGACGGACAGATCTTACGAGCAGTACTTC

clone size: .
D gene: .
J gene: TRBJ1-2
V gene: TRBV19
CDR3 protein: CASLGYGYTF
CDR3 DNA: TGTGCCAGCCTAGGCTATGGCTACACCTTC

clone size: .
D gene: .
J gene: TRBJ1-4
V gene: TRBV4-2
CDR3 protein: CASSQDVGGEEGEKLFF
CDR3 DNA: TGTGCCAGCAGCCAGGATGTGGGGGGGGAGGAAGGTGAAAAACTGTTTTTT

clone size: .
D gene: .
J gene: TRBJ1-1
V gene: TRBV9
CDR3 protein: CASSSRQAMNTEAFF
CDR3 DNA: TGTGCCAGCAGCTCACGACAGGCCATGAACACTGAAGCTTTCTTT

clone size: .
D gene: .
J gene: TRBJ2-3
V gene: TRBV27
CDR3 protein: CASSPRLRLTDTQYF
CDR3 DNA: TGTGCCAGCAGTCCCCGACTAAGATTGACAGATACGCAGTATTTT

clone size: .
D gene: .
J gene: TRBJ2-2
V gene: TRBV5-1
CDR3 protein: CASSVEGRGTGELFF
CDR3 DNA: TGCGCCAGCAGTGTGGAGGGTCGCGGCACCGGGGAGCTGTTTTTT

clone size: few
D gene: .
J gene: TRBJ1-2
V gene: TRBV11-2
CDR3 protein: CASSLTRTNYGYTF
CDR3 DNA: TGTGCCAGCAGCTTGACAAGAACTAACTATGGCTACACCTTC

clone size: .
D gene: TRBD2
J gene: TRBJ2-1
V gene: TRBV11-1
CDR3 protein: CASSLGGTSGGEGQFF
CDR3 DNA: TGTGCCAGCAGCTTAGGGGGGACTAGCGGAGGGGAGGGGCAGTTCTTC

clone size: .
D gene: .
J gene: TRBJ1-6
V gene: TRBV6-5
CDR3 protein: CASTSGGVNSPLHF
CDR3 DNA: TGTGCCAGCACCTCGGGGGGAGTTAATTCACCCCTCCACTTT

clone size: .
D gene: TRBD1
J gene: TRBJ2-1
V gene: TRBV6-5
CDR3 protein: CASRTGESYNEQFF
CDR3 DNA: TGTGCCAGCAGGACAGGGGAGTCCTACAATGAGCAGTTCTTC

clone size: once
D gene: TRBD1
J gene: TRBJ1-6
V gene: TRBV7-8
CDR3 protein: CASSLGGQGSNSPLHF
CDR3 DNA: TGTGCCAGCAGCTTAGGGGGACAGGGTAGTAATTCACCCCTCCACTTT

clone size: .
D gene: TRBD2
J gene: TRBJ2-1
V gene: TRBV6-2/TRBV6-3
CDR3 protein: CASSFSRHSGVPYNEQFF
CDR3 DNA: TGTGCCAGCAGCTTCTCACGTCATAGCGGGGTCCCCTACAATGAGCAGTTCTTC

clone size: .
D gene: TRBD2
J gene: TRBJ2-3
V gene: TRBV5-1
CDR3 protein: CASSPASGTSGADTQYF
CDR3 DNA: TGCGCCAGCAGCCCGGCCTCCGGGACTAGCGGAGCAGATACGCAGTATTTT

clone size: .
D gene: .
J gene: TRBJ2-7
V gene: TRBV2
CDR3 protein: CASKSDRLREQYF
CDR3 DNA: TGTGCCAGCAAATCCGACAGGCTAAGGGAGCAGTACTTC

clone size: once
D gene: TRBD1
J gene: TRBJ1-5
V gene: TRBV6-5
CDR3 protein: CASRGTGVQPQHF
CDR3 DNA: TGTGCCAGCAGGGGGACAGGGGTCCAGCCCCAGCATTTT

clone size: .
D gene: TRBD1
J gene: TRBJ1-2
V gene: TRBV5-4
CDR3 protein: CASSSFGQGPYGYTF
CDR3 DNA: TGTGCCAGCAGCTCATTTGGACAGGGGCCCTATGGCTACACCTTC

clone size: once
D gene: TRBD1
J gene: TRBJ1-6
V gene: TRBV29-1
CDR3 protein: CSASTGGASPLHF
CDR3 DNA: TGCAGCGCCTCGACAGGGGGTGCTTCACCCCTCCACTTT

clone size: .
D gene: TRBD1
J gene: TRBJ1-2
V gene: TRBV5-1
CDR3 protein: CATSQGLTYGYTF
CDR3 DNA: TGCGCCACTTCACAGGGGTTGACCTATGGCTACACCTTC

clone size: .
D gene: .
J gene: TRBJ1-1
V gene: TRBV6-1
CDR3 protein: CASSEGRGNTEAFF
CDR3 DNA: TGTGCCAGCAGTGAAGGCAGGGGGAACACTGAAGCTTTCTTT

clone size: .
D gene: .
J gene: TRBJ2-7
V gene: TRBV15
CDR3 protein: CATSTRTAGVVEQYF
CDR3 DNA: TGTGCCACCAGCACCCGGACGGCAGGGGTGGTCGAGCAGTACTTC

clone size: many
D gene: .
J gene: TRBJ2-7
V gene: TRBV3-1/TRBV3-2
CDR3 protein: CASSPHTGEGDEQYF
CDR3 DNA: TGTGCCAGCAGCCCACACACCGGAGAAGGCGACGAGCAGTACTTC

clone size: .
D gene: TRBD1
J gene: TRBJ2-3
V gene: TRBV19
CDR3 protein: CASSVTGPPSDTQYF
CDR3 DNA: TGTGCCAGTAGTGTGACAGGGCCCCCTTCAGATACGCAGTATTTT

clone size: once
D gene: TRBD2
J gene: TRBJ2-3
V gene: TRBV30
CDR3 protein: CAWSPGGAEDTDTQYF
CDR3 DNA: TGTGCCTGGAGTCCCGGGGGGGCCGAAGACACAGATACGCAGTATTTT

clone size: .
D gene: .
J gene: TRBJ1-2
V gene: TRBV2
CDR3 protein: CASSEVGGRRLYGYTF
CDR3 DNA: TGTGCCAGCAGTGAAGTGGGCGGGAGACGGCTCTATGGCTACACCTTC

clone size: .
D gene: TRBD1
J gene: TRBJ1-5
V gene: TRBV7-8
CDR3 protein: CASSSYRGDNQPQHF
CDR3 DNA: TGTGCCAGCAGCTCCTACAGGGGCGACAATCAGCCCCAGCATTTT

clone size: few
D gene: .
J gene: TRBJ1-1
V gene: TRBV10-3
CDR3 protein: CAISERGKNAEAFF
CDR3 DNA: TGTGCCATCAGTGAAAGGGGCAAAAATGCTGAAGCTTTCTTT

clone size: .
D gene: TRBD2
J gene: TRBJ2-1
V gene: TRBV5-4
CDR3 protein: CASSPSGRGGDNEQFF
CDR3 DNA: TGTGCCAGCAGCCCGTCGGGGCGGGGGGGCGACAATGAGCAGTTCTTC

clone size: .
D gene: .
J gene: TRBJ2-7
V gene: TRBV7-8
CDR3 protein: CASSFGQTYEQYF
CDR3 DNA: TGTGCCAGCAGCTTTGGACAGACCTACGAGCAGTACTTC

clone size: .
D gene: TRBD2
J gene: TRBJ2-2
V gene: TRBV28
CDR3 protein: CASSFLAARSGELFF
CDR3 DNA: TGTGCCAGCAGTTTTCTAGCGGCCAGGTCCGGGGAGCTGTTTTTT

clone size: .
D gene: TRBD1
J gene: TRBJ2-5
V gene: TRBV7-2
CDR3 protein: CASSLQGARETQYF
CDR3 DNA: TGTGCCAGCAGCCTACAGGGGGCACGAGAGACCCAGTACTTC

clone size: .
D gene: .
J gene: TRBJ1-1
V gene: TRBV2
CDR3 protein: CASSAPARAEAFF
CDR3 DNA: TGTGCCAGCAGTGCCCCGGCACGGGCTGAAGCTTTCTTT

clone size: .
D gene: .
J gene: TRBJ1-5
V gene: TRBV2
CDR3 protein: CASSVAQQPQHF
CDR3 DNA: TGTGCCAGCAGTGTTGCTCAGCAGCCCCAGCATTTT

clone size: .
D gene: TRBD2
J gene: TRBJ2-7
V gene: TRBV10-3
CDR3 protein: CAISESPASGGTTYEQYF
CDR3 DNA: TGTGCCATCAGTGAGTCCCCCGCTAGCGGGGGGACGACCTACGAGCAGTACTTC

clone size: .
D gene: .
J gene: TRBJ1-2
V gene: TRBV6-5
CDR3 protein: CASSPLSGNYGYTF
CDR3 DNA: TGTGCCAGCAGCCCCCTGTCGGGGAACTATGGCTACACCTTC

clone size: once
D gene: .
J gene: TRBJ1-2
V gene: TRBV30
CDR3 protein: CAWSAVTYGYTF
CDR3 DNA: TGTGCCTGGTCCGCAGTTACCTATGGCTACACCTTC

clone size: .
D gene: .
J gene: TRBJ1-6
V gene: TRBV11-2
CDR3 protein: CASSYTGRANSPLHF
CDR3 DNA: TGTGCCAGCAGCTACACGGGGAGGGCTAATTCACCCCTCCACTTT

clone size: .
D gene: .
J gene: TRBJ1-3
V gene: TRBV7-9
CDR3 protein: CASSNRDTYSGNTIYF
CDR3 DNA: TGTGCCAGCAGCAACCGGGACACCTACTCTGGAAACACCATATATTTT

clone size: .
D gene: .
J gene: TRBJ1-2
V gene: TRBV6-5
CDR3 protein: CASSYRRGADGGYTF
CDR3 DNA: TGTGCCAGCAGTTACAGGCGGGGGGCAGACGGGGGCTACACCTTC

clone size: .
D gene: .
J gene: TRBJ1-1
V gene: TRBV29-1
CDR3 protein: CSVEDPRASGMNTEAFF
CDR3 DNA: TGCAGCGTTGAAGATCCCAGGGCCTCAGGGATGAACACTGAAGCTTTCTTT

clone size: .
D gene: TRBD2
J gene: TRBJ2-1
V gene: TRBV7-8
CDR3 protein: CASSLARGLAGYNEQFF
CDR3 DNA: TGTGCCAGCAGTCTAGCCCGGGGACTAGCGGGGTACAATGAGCAGTTCTTC

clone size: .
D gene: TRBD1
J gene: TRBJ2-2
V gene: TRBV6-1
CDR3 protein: CASSEQGTATGELFF
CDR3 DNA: TGTGCCAGCAGTGAACAAGGGACAGCCACCGGGGAGCTGTTTTTT

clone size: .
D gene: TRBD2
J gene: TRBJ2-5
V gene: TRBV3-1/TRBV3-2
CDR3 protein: CASSPTGGQQETQYF
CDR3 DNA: TGTGCCAGCAGCCCAACGGGAGGCCAGCAAGAGACCCAGTACTTC

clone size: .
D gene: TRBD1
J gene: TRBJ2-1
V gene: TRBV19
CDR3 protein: CASSIDTGGPTGDEQFF
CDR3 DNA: TGTGCCAGTAGTATAGACACAGGGGGCCCAACAGGAGATGAGCAGTTCTTC